This T cell receptor beta chain was found in a study of cytomegalovirus exposure and HLA in healthy donors. Across the whole study: The use of the same platform for the approximately 130 validation repertoires and the roughly 670 first-cohort repertoires was reported by a later analysis. Study-wide findings and caveats: In vitro work confirmed that three CMV-associated chains recognize CMV antigens. Researchers catalogued about 160 TCR beta chains as cytomegalovirus-associated.

Points on this clone: Its antigen is undetermined.

Clones were sequenced by immunoSEQ multiplex PCR, and TCRdb holds only the in-frame ones, with some missing. The sample includes 100,000 to 150,000 clones, 80% to 90% of them seen just once. The germline V gene has CDR1 MNHEY and CDR2 SVGAGI. The CDR3 runs 15 residues. The J segment lost 4 bases and the V segment lost 2 bases, leaving 3 bases of the junction unmatched. This chain joins TRBV6-5 and TRBJ2-7; TRBD2 aligns across 12 bases. This receptor was taken from a woman in her late teens or twenties in good health and CMV-seronegative. Material for sequencing was PBMCs. The CDR3 sequence is CASSYALAGGYEQYF. CDR3 DNA: TGTGCCAGCAGTTACGCGCTAGCGGGGGGGTACGAGCAGTACTTC.